The clone carrying this T cell receptor (beta chain) showed up just once. Its antigen is unknown. The assay was immunoSEQ multiplex PCR, and TCRdb's table has in-frame clones only and misses some. In the table there are approximately 180,000 clones, roughly nine tenths of which are singletons. The CDR3 contains 16 residues. With 6 bases clipped from V and 3 bases from J, the junction kept 12 bases outside the gene matches. CDR1 and CDR2 (germline): MRHNA, SNTAGT. These data are taken from a study of T cell responses to AZD1222 COVID-19 vaccine. About the study: Both about-4-week and about-12-week second-dose recipients were combined.

Study-wide results and limits: Only after the peak T cell response were repertoires sampled. Epitopes outside B.1.351 and B.1.1.7 mutated regions reportedly drew nearly half of spike TCRs. Clonal diversity may have been underestimated in mostly white British donors.

This clonotype originated in an adult in good health. The chain is built from TRBV6-4 and TRBJ2-7, with 9 bases matching TRBD1. The sample here was peripheral blood, taken on day 0 of AZD1222 vaccination. The CDR3 sequence is CASRFTRDREYYEQYF. The CDR3 bases are TGTGCCAGCAGATTCACTCGGGACAGGGAGTACTACGAGCAGTACTTC.